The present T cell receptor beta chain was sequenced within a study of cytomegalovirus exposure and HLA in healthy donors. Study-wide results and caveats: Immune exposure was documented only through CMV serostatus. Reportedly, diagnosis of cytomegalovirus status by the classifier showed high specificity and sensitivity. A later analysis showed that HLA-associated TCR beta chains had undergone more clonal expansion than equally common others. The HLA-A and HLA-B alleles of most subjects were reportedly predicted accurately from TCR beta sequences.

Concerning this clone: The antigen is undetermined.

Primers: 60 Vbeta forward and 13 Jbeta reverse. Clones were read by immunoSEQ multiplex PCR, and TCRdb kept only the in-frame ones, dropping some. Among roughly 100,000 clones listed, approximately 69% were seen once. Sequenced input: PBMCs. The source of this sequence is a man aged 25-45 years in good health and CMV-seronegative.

CDR3 loop: CASSPDGGSYEQYF. In DNA form, the CDR3 reads TGTGCCAGCAGCCCAGATGGGGGGTCCTACGAGCAGTACTTC. The chain links TRBV27 to TRBJ2-7; D is perhaps TRBD2 (6 bases). The V gene lost 6 bases and the J gene lost 1 base, with 13 bases spanning the gap. Germline-derived CDR1 and CDR2 are MNHEY and SMNVEV (reference sequence). The CDR3 is 14 amino acids.